The 15 T cell receptor beta chains listed next were all sequenced from one sample in a study of blood T cell repertoires in COVID-19. TCRdb's copy holds only in-frame clones and misses some; the assay was immunoSEQ multiplex PCR. The sample lists about 230,000 clones; 80% to 90% were seen once. The specimen sequenced was peripheral blood. Every receptor here comes from a woman in her thirties or forties who had recovered from COVID-19.

As concerns this clone: The sample contains more than one DNA sequence encoding this CDR3. The rearrangement joins TRBV16 to TRBJ1-1, with no clear D. CDR1 is KGHSY and CDR2 is FQNENV in the germline V gene. V lost 2 bases and J 5 bases, leaving 9 bases between the germline ends. The length of the CDR3 is 13 residues. The CDR3 spells CASSQTTGTEAFF. The DNA for the CDR3 is TGTGCCAGCAGCCAAACGACGGGGACTGAAGCTTTCTTT.

This chain connects TRBV18 to TRBJ2-5; D is undetermined. Trimming pared 4 bases from V and 2 bases from J, leaving 14 bases between. This CDR3 has 15 residues. CDR1 KGHSH and CDR2 LQKENI come from the germline V gene. CDR3 in DNA: TGTGCCAGCTCACAACTTACGGTCTCTCAAGAGACCCAGTACTTC. It is translated as CASSQLTVSQETQYF.

V is TRBV4-3 and J is TRBJ2-2; 9 positions agree with TRBD2. This CDR3 spans 16 amino acids. From germline, CDR1 is LGHNA and CDR2 YSLEER. Germline trimming cut 0 bases from V and 5 bases from J; bases unmatched to any gene: 4. CDR3 protein: CASSQDRLAGTGELFF. The CDR3 region has the DNA TGCGCCAGCAGCCAAGATCGCCTAGCGGGGACCGGGGAGCTGTTTTTT.

The rearrangement links TRBV3-1 (or the pseudogene TRBV3-2) to TRBJ2-2, with D unresolved. Germline V gene data show CDR1 as LGHDT and CDR2 as YNNKEL (reference sequence). This CDR3 is built from 11 residues. Trimming removed 6 bases from V and 5 bases from J, with 4 bases in between. CDR3 bases: TGTGCCAGCAGAGCGACCGGGGAGCTGTTTTTT. Translation: CASRATGELFF.

The J gene is TRBJ2-6, the V gene TRBV2; weak D call: TRBD1 (5 bases). Germline-derived CDR1 and CDR2 are SNHLY and FYNNEI. The CDR3 length is 17 residues. The V gene lost 1 base and the J gene lost 2 bases, with 12 bases spanning the gap. The CDR3 protein is CASSEGQGLTGANVLTF. CDR3 nucleotide sequence: TGTGCCAGCAGTGAAGGGCAGGGTTTAACTGGGGCCAACGTCCTGACTTTC.

The genes are TRBV5-1 and TRBJ2-3; TRBD2 matches 14 bases. Losses at the gene ends were 4 bases for V and 6 bases for J; bases not matched to a gene: 7. This CDR3 is 16 amino acids long. The V gene's germline CDR1 is SGHRS and CDR2 YFSETQ. This chain's CDR3 is CASSVRLAGGHDTQYF. The CDR3 region has the DNA TGCGCCAGCAGCGTCCGACTAGCGGGGGGGCACGATACGCAGTATTTT.

This chain uses TRBV6-6 with TRBJ2-7, with 8 nucleotides matching TRBD1. This CDR3 contains 15 residues. The V gene end was trimmed by 2 bases and the J gene end by 5 bases; junction bases not matched to a gene: 8. Germline V gene lookup returns CDR1 MNHNY and CDR2 SVGAGI (reference sequence). CDR3 in DNA: TGTGCCAGCAGTTACGCGGGGACAGGTCCCGACGAGCAGTACTTC. Translating gives CASSYAGTGPDEQYF.

The chain couples TRBV3-1 (or the pseudogene TRBV3-2) to TRBJ2-7; perhaps TRBD1 as D (5 bases). Germline V lookup: CDR1 LGHDT, CDR2 YNNKEL (reference sequence). Trimming shortened V by 4 bases and J by 3 bases, and 10 bases separated the two germline ends. The CDR3 runs 13 residues. CDR3: CASSLAQGYEQYF. The DNA of the CDR3 is TGTGCCAGCAGCCTGGCGCAGGGCTACGAGCAGTACTTC.

The V and J genes are TRBV5-6 and TRBJ2-1; 13 bases align to TRBD2. With V trimmed by 5 bases and J by 9 bases, 8 bases remained unmatched. The germline CDR1 and CDR2 sequences are SGHDT and YYEEEE. This CDR3 spans 15 amino acids. The DNA for the CDR3 is TGTGCCAGCAGATATACTAGCGGGGGGGCAGGTGAGCAGTTCTTC. Its protein product is CASRYTSGGAGEQFF.

This sequence joins TRBV6-1 and TRBJ2-3; a possible D gene is TRBD1 (5 bases). CDR1 is MNHNS and CDR2 is SASEGT in the germline V gene. The V end was cut by 0 bases, the J end by 1 base, with 8 bases between. The CDR3 runs 15 residues. The CDR3 sequence is CASSEAGQGTDTQYF. The CDR3 bases are TGTGCCAGCAGTGAAGCGGGGCAGGGCACAGATACGCAGTATTTT.

This chain links TRBV29-1 with TRBJ2-2, with TRBD1 matching over 8 bases. V shed 5 bases and J 4 bases; nucleotides not matched to a gene: 18. This CDR3 contains 18 residues. The V gene's germline CDR1 is SQVTM and CDR2 ANQGSEA. The CDR3 region has the DNA TGCAGCGTTCAGGTTCTTCAGCCGGGACAGGTTCGCACCGGGGAGCTGTTTTTT. It specifies CSVQVLQPGQVRTGELFF.

This chain joins TRBV11-2 and TRBJ2-7; tentative D call: TRBD1 (5 bases). This CDR3 is built from 14 residues. Per germline, CDR1 SGHAT and CDR2 FQNNGV. Trimming pared 6 bases from V and 2 bases from J, leaving 14 bases between. The CDR3 sequence: CASRTWGSPYEQYF. CDR3 sequence (DNA): TGTGCCAGCAGAACATGGGGCAGCCCCTACGAGCAGTACTTC.

The V and J genes are TRBV6-5 and TRBJ2-7, with 11 bases lining up with TRBD1. Per the germline V gene, CDR1 is MNHEY and CDR2 is SVGAGI. V shed 2 bases and J 4 bases; nucleotides not matched to a gene: 4. The CDR3 spans 15 residues. The CDR3 nucleotides read TGTGCCAGCAGTTACCGTGGGACAGGGGGGTACGAGCAGTACTTC. Amino acid sequence: CASSYRGTGGYEQYF.

The chain couples TRBV28 to TRBJ2-4; 9 nucleotides agree with TRBD1. The CDR3 runs to 14 residues. J lost 6 bases, V lost 1 base, and 1 base had no gene match. Looked up from germline, CDR1 is MDHEN and CDR2 is SYDVKM. The chain's CDR3 is CASSLSTGGNIQYF. DNA of the CDR3: TGTGCCAGCAGTTTATCGACAGGGGGAAACATTCAGTACTTC.

There are many counts of this clone. V gene TRBV5-1 combines with J gene TRBJ2-2; 9 nucleotides agree with TRBD2. V gave up 4 bases and J gave up 5 bases; unmatched junction bases: 6. CDR1 and CDR2 (germline): SGHRS, YFSETQ. The CDR3 extends over 15 amino acids. The CDR3 DNA is TGCGCCAGCAGCACAGCTAGCGGGGAAACCGGGGAGCTGTTTTTT. It yields the protein CASSTASGETGELFF.